The rows below give T cell receptor beta chains drawn from one sample of a study of blood T cell repertoires in COVID-19. Assay: immunoSEQ multiplex PCR; the TCRdb copy retains only in-frame clones and omits some. The data hold 200,000 to 250,000 clones, with around nine tenths observed a single time. The sequenced sample was peripheral blood. Source of these receptors: a man aged 55 to 69 with COVID-19, enrolled during active disease. Both conserved end residues are part of each CDR3. A D gene is named only where the DNA matches it firmly. Not all rows give a size; the values are once, few, many and, for expanded clones, a class.

CDR3aa: CASRGDTGELFF
CDR3nt: TGTGCCAGCAGGGGAGATACCGGGGAGCTGTTTTTT
j_gene: TRBJ2-2
d_gene: .
abundance: .
v_gene: TRBV19

CDR3aa: CASRDRGLSNQPQHF
CDR3nt: TGTGCCAGCAGGGACAGGGGGTTAAGCAATCAGCCCCAGCATTTT
j_gene: TRBJ1-5
d_gene: TRBD1
abundance: .
v_gene: TRBV27

CDR3aa: CASSLAFQGPGYTF
CDR3nt: TGTGCCAGCAGCTTAGCCTTCCAGGGTCCCGGCTACACCTTC
j_gene: TRBJ1-2
d_gene: .
abundance: once
v_gene: TRBV7-9

CDR3aa: CASSLQDRTTYEQYF
CDR3nt: TGTGCCAGCAGCTTACAGGACAGGACTACCTACGAGCAGTACTTC
j_gene: TRBJ2-7
d_gene: .
abundance: .
v_gene: TRBV5-6

CDR3aa: CASSLAEGANTEAFF
CDR3nt: TGCGCCAGCAGCTTGGCCGAAGGGGCGAACACTGAAGCTTTCTTT
j_gene: TRBJ1-1
d_gene: .
abundance: .
v_gene: TRBV5-1

CDR3aa: CASSVGASNTGELFF
CDR3nt: TGTGCCAGCAGCGTAGGGGCGAGCAACACCGGGGAGCTGTTTTTT
j_gene: TRBJ2-2
d_gene: .
abundance: .
v_gene: TRBV9

CDR3aa: CASSLPGTAYNEQFF
CDR3nt: TGCGCCAGCAGCTTACCCGGGACAGCCTACAATGAGCAGTTCTTC
j_gene: TRBJ2-1
d_gene: TRBD1
abundance: .
v_gene: TRBV5-1

CDR3aa: CASSPTPPQGGAGYTF
CDR3nt: TGTGCCAGCTCACCAACGCCGCCACAGGGGGGGGCTGGCTACACCTTC
j_gene: TRBJ1-2
d_gene: TRBD1
abundance: .
v_gene: TRBV18

CDR3aa: CASSQSPGPSYEQYF
CDR3nt: TGTGCCAGCAGCCAAAGCCCGGGTCCCTCCTACGAGCAGTACTTC
j_gene: TRBJ2-7
d_gene: .
abundance: .
v_gene: TRBV16

CDR3aa: CASSAPGQGAHEQYF
CDR3nt: TGTGCCAGCAGCGCCCCGGGACAGGGGGCTCACGAGCAGTACTTC
j_gene: TRBJ2-7
d_gene: TRBD1
abundance: .
v_gene: TRBV28

CDR3aa: CASSKRQSAQHF
CDR3nt: TGTGCCAGCAGCAAAAGACAATCAGCCCAGCATTTT
j_gene: TRBJ1-5
d_gene: .
abundance: .
v_gene: TRBV21-1

CDR3aa: CASSREPGQAPYGYTF
CDR3nt: TGTGCCAGCAGTAGAGAACCGGGACAGGCCCCCTATGGCTACACCTTC
j_gene: TRBJ1-2
d_gene: TRBD1
abundance: .
v_gene: TRBV5-8

CDR3aa: CASSPGGVGYNEQFF
CDR3nt: TGCGCCAGCAGCCCTGGCGGGGTTGGTTACAATGAGCAGTTCTTC
j_gene: TRBJ2-1
d_gene: .
abundance: .
v_gene: TRBV5-1

CDR3aa: CASSPTGDNGYTF
CDR3nt: TGCGCCAGCAGCCCCACAGGGGATAATGGCTACACCTTC
j_gene: TRBJ1-2
d_gene: TRBD1
abundance: .
v_gene: TRBV5-1

CDR3aa: CASSQFRDRDYGYTF
CDR3nt: TGTGCCAGCAGCCAATTCCGGGACAGGGATTATGGCTACACCTTC
j_gene: TRBJ1-2
d_gene: TRBD1
abundance: .
v_gene: TRBV3-1/TRBV3-2

CDR3aa: CASSVGQGTHYEQYF
CDR3nt: TGTGCCAGCAGCGTAGGGCAGGGAACCCACTACGAGCAGTACTTC
j_gene: TRBJ2-7
d_gene: .
abundance: .
v_gene: TRBV9

CDR3aa: CASLNTGGTAYSGNTIYF
CDR3nt: TGTGCCAGCCTCAACACGGGGGGGACTGCCTACTCTGGAAACACCATATATTTT
j_gene: TRBJ1-3
d_gene: .
abundance: .
v_gene: TRBV19

CDR3aa: CASSVPGKGGEQFF
CDR3nt: TGTGCCAGCAGTGTCCCGGGGAAGGGAGGAGAGCAGTTCTTC
j_gene: TRBJ2-1
d_gene: .
abundance: .
v_gene: TRBV2

CDR3aa: CASSLEQPSYEQYF
CDR3nt: TGTGCCAGCAGCTTAGAACAGCCTTCCTACGAGCAGTACTTC
j_gene: TRBJ2-7
d_gene: .
abundance: few
v_gene: TRBV7-9

CDR3aa: CASSFPGDERAHEQYF
CDR3nt: TGTGCCAGCAGCTTCCCCGGGGATGAGCGGGCACACGAGCAGTACTTC
j_gene: TRBJ2-7
d_gene: .
abundance: .
v_gene: TRBV5-5

CDR3aa: CASSLAGTYSPLHF
CDR3nt: TGCGCCAGCAGCTTGGCAGGGACTTATTCACCCCTCCACTTT
j_gene: TRBJ1-6
d_gene: .
abundance: .
v_gene: TRBV5-1

CDR3aa: CASSLALGGTYNEQFF
CDR3nt: TGTGCCAGCAGCTTAGCGCTGGGGGGAACCTACAATGAGCAGTTCTTC
j_gene: TRBJ2-1
d_gene: .
abundance: .
v_gene: TRBV7-6

CDR3aa: CASSPRRDRAYEQYF
CDR3nt: TGTGCCAGCTCACCGCGCCGGGACAGAGCCTACGAGCAGTACTTC
j_gene: TRBJ2-7
d_gene: TRBD1
abundance: .
v_gene: TRBV18

CDR3aa: CASSRAGTGERYTF
CDR3nt: TGTGCCAGCAGTCGCGCCGGGACAGGGGAGCGCTACACCTTC
j_gene: TRBJ1-2
d_gene: TRBD1
abundance: .
v_gene: TRBV27

CDR3aa: CASSPVGGGTEAFF
CDR3nt: TGTGCCAGCAGCCCGGTTGGGGGAGGTACTGAAGCTTTCTTT
j_gene: TRBJ1-1
d_gene: .
abundance: .
v_gene: TRBV5-4

CDR3aa: CASSRTSTDTQYF
CDR3nt: TGTGCCAGCTCGCGGACTAGCACAGATACGCAGTATTTT
j_gene: TRBJ2-3
d_gene: .
abundance: .
v_gene: TRBV25-1

CDR3aa: CASSQSAGWNTEAFF
CDR3nt: TGTGCCAGCAGCCAATCTGCAGGGTGGAACACTGAAGCTTTCTTT
j_gene: TRBJ1-1
d_gene: .
abundance: .
v_gene: TRBV11-2

CDR3aa: CASSTIAGDYNEQFF
CDR3nt: TGTGCCAGCAGTACGATAGCGGGGGACTACAATGAGCAGTTCTTC
j_gene: TRBJ2-1
d_gene: TRBD2
abundance: .
v_gene: TRBV6-1

CDR3aa: CATSGQGMRGYTF
CDR3nt: TGTGCCACCAGCGGACAGGGGATGCGTGGCTACACCTTC
j_gene: TRBJ1-2
d_gene: TRBD1
abundance: .
v_gene: TRBV15

CDR3aa: CASSPGTGGKNTEAFF
CDR3nt: TGTGCCAGCAGTCCCGGGACAGGGGGGAAGAACACTGAAGCTTTCTTT
j_gene: TRBJ1-1
d_gene: TRBD1
abundance: .
v_gene: TRBV27

CDR3aa: CASSLSVGWTSYNEQFF
CDR3nt: TGCGCCAGCAGCTTGAGTGTCGGCTGGACTTCCTACAATGAGCAGTTCTTC
j_gene: TRBJ2-1
d_gene: .
abundance: few
v_gene: TRBV5-1

CDR3aa: CASSFGYGYTF
CDR3nt: TGTGCCAGCAGTTTCGGCTATGGCTACACCTTC
j_gene: TRBJ1-2
d_gene: .
abundance: .
v_gene: TRBV12-3/TRBV12-4

CDR3aa: CASSSGGRGELFF
CDR3nt: TGTGCCAGCAGTTCGGGAGGTAGGGGGGAGCTGTTTTTT
j_gene: TRBJ2-2
d_gene: TRBD2
abundance: .
v_gene: TRBV12-3/TRBV12-4

CDR3aa: CASSQSESYSYGYTF
CDR3nt: TGCGCCAGCAGTCAATCGGAGTCCTATAGTTATGGCTACACCTTC
j_gene: TRBJ1-2
d_gene: .
abundance: .
v_gene: TRBV23-1

CDR3aa: CASSRQGTGYEQYF
CDR3nt: TGTGCCAGCAGCCGACAGGGAACGGGCTACGAGCAGTACTTC
j_gene: TRBJ2-7
d_gene: TRBD1
abundance: .
v_gene: TRBV11-2

CDR3aa: CASSQGQASYNEQFF
CDR3nt: TGTGCCAGCAGCCAGGGACAGGCCTCCTACAATGAGCAGTTCTTC
j_gene: TRBJ2-1
d_gene: TRBD1
abundance: .
v_gene: TRBV7-9

CDR3aa: CASRESPGRMENTEAFF
CDR3nt: TGTGCCAGCAGGGAATCCCCAGGGAGGATGGAGAACACTGAAGCTTTCTTT
j_gene: TRBJ1-1
d_gene: .
abundance: .
v_gene: TRBV6-4

CDR3aa: CASSQPGYGYTF
CDR3nt: TGTGCCAGCAGCCAACCAGGTTATGGCTACACCTTC
j_gene: TRBJ1-2
d_gene: .
abundance: .
v_gene: TRBV3-1/TRBV3-2

CDR3aa: CASSPLMHRGTDTQYF
CDR3nt: TGTGCCAGCAGCCCCCTCATGCACAGGGGCACAGATACGCAGTATTTT
j_gene: TRBJ2-3
d_gene: .
abundance: .
v_gene: TRBV7-2